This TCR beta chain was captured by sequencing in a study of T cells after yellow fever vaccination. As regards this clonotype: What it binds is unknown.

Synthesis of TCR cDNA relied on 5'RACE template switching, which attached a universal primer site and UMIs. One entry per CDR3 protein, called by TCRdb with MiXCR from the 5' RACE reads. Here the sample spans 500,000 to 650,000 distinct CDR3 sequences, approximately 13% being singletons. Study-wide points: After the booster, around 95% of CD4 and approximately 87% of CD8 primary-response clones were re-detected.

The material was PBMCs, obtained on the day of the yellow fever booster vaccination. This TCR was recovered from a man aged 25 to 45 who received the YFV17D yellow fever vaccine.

The CDR3 DNA sequence: TGTGCCAGCAGCCCTACTGGACAGGGCGAGACCCAGTACTTC. Translating gives CASSPTGQGETQYF. The chain couples TRBV7-2 to TRBJ2-5; TRBD1 aligns across 8 bases. From germline, CDR1 is SGHTA and CDR2 FQGNSA. This CDR3 contains 14 residues. V lost 5 bases to trimming and J lost 5 bases; unmatched junction nucleotides: 7. Based on the CDR3 plus reference TRBV7-2 and TRBJ2-5, the full variable domain is GAGVSQSPSNKVTEKGKDVELRCDPISGHTALYWYRQSLGQGLEFLIYFQGNSAPDKSGLPSDRFSAERTGGSVSTLTIQRTQQEDSAVYLCASSPTGQGETQYFGPGTRLLVL.